The next 16 T cell receptor beta chains were all read from a single sample in a study of regulatory T cells in long-lasting Graves disease. Construction of TCR beta libraries relied on iRepertoire HTBI primers and on Arm-PCR targeting CDR3 regions. TCRdb re-called the multiplex PCR reads through MiXCR, storing one row per CDR3 protein. The profile shows roughly 400,000 distinct CDR3 sequences, roughly 20% of them singletons. The sample's time point: persistent/refractory GD, antithyroid drugs over 5 years with positive TRAb. Extracted RNA from PBMCs served as the source of the TCR library. The input for sequencing was peripheral blood mononuclear cells (PBMCs), taken when the disease was refractory, from a patient treated with antithyroid drugs. These receptors all come from a female donor with Graves disease.

The V gene is TRBV12-3 or TRBV12-4, the J gene TRBJ1-1; D is uncertain. Deletions cut 3 bases from V and 3 bases from J, with 8 bases between. The CDR3 runs 13 residues. The DNA of the CDR3 is TGTGCCAGCAGTTTGATCGCGGACACTGAAGCTTTCTTT. This codes for CASSLIADTEAFF.

There are many counts of this clonotype. The chain's CDR3 is CASSWGQGGTEAFF. In DNA, the CDR3 is TGTGCCAGCAGCTGGGGACAGGGCGGCACTGAAGCTTTCTTT. The rearrangement joins TRBV5-5 to TRBJ1-1; 9 positions match TRBD1. The CDR3 covers 14 residues. J lost 4 bases, V lost 3 bases, and 4 bases had no gene match. The germline CDR1 and CDR2 sequences are SGHKS and YYEKEE (reference sequence).

This clonotype was detected many times. The gene calls are TRBV20-1 and TRBJ2-4, with 9 bases lining up with TRBD2. The CDR3 spans 15 residues. CDR1 is DFQATT, CDR2 SNEGSKA, per germline (reference sequence). Germline trimming cut 2 bases from V and 5 bases from J; bases unmatched to any gene: 7. The CDR3 DNA sequence: TGCAGTGCTAGATTAGGACGCGGGAGGGAAAACATTCAGTACTTC. This sequence encodes CSARLGRGRENIQYF.

Turning to this clonotype: One end of the junction does not line up with germline, which may come from a read error. CDR3 nucleotide sequence: TGCAGTGCTCCGGACTACACTGAGCAGTTCTTC. Its translation: CSAPDYTEQFF. The genes are TRBV20-1 and TRBJ2-1, with D perhaps TRBD2 (6 bases). The germline gives CDR1 DFQATT, CDR2 SNEGSKA (reference sequence). The CDR3 length is 11 residues.

The J gene is TRBJ2-7, the V gene TRBV7-9; D gene ambiguous. Trimming stripped 4 bases from V and 2 bases from J, with 9 bases between. From germline, CDR1 is SEHNR and CDR2 FQNEAQ (reference sequence). The CDR3 totals 13 residues. In nucleotides, the CDR3 is TGTGCCAGCAGCTCTCAAAATACCTACGAGCAGTACTTC. Protein sequence: CASSSQNTYEQYF.

This clonotype was counted many times. The chain combines TRBV6-5 with TRBJ1-5, with D hard to call. CDR3 length: 14 residues. Germline V CDR1 and CDR2: MNHEY, SVGAGI. Trimming removed 1 base at V and 6 bases at J, with 10 bases between. Here the CDR3 DNA reads TGTGCCAGCAGTTACTACCGGGGAAGTCAGCCCCAGCATTTT. Translated: CASSYYRGSQPQHF.

This clonotype was found many times. The chain carries TRBV18 and TRBJ1-1; D unclear. V lost 1 base and J lost 1, with 4 bases in between. The length of the CDR3 is 13 residues. Germline-derived CDR1 and CDR2 are KGHSH and LQKENI. The CDR3 spells CASSPLRNTEAFF. CDR3 nucleotides: TGTGCCAGCTCACCACTCAGGAACACTGAAGCTTTCTTT.

This clonotype was observed at least ten times. This rearrangement joins TRBV27 to TRBJ2-2, with 8 bases matching TRBD2. The CDR3 runs to 15 residues. CDR1 is MNHEY and CDR2 is SMNVEV in the germline V gene (reference sequence). Trimming cost V 4 bases and J 0 bases; bases outside gene matches: 1. CDR3 amino acids: CASSSSGSNTGELFF. CDR3 nucleotides: TGTGCCAGCAGTTCTAGCGGGTCGAACACCGGGGAGCTGTTTTTT.

This clonotype was seen many times. The chain carries TRBV7-2 and TRBJ2-5; perhaps TRBD1 as D (6 bases). This CDR3 has 16 residues. Per the germline V gene, CDR1 is SGHTA and CDR2 is FQGNSA. Trimming shortened V by 2 bases and J by 5 bases, and 18 bases separated the two germline ends. For the CDR3, the DNA is TGTGCCAGCAGCTTATTGGGCAGGGGAATTTGGGAGACCCAGTACTTC. Translated, it gives CASSLLGRGIWETQYF.

This clonotype came up many times. This rearrangement joins TRBV11-2 to TRBJ2-5; 10 bases are shared with TRBD2. J lost 5 bases, V lost 6 bases, and 6 bases had no gene match. The CDR3 is 14 residues long. Germline CDR1 SGHAT, CDR2 FQNNGV. The CDR3 DNA reads TGTGCCAGCAGGAAAGCGGGAGGGCCGGAGACCCAGTACTTC. Its translation: CASRKAGGPETQYF.

The chain has TRBV4-3 and TRBJ1-1; unclear D gene. Between the trimmed V and J ends, which lost 3 bases and 11 bases, there was a span of 22 bases. The CDR3 length is 15 residues. Germline assignment: CDR1 LGHNA and CDR2 YSLEER. The CDR3 bases are TGCGCCAGCAGCCAGGTCGATCACGGTGATAAATTGGCTTTCTTT. Protein sequence: CASSQVDHGDKLAFF.

The sample holds a few counts of this clonotype. V is TRBV12-3 or TRBV12-4 and J is TRBJ2-3; D possibly matches TRBD1 or TRBD2 (5 bases each). Trimming removed 5 bases at V and 4 bases at J, with 22 bases between. This CDR3 is built from 17 residues. Here the CDR3 reads CASSDGHGLWDADTQYF. CDR3 nucleotides: TGTGCCAGCAGTGATGGCCACGGCCTGTGGGACGCAGATACGCAGTATTTT.

This clonotype occurred a few times. The chain recombines TRBV24-1 with TRBJ2-7, with D possibly called TRBD1 or TRBD2 (6 bases each). The CDR3 length is 17 residues. The V end lost 0 bases, the J end lost 0 bases, and 14 bases lay between the germline ends. The germline V gene has CDR1 KGHDR and CDR2 SFDVKD. The CDR3 coding sequence is TGTGCCACCAGTGATTTGATCGGGGGCCGAAGCTCCTACGAGCAGTACTTC. Translated, it gives CATSDLIGGRSSYEQYF.

This chain joins TRBV11-2 and TRBJ2-3; 11 bases are shared with TRBD2. CDR3 size: 16 residues. J gave up 2 bases and V 5 bases, and 6 bases lay outside the gene matches. Germline lookup yields CDR1 SGHAT and CDR2 FQNNGV. CDR3 bases: TGTGCCAGCAGCCCGGGACTAGCGGATATCACAGATACGCAGTATTTT. This translates into CASSPGLADITDTQYF.

This clonotype occurred a few times. The chain recombines TRBV29-1 with TRBJ1-1; D unclear. The CDR3 consists of 10 residues. With 5 bases removed from V and 4 bases from J, the gap between germline ends came to 5 bases. CDR1 and CDR2 from the germline V gene are SQVTM and ANQGSEA. The CDR3 nucleotides are TGCAGCGTTCATGGCACTGAAGCTTTCTTT. Encoded protein: CSVHGTEAFF.

The genes are TRBV20-1 and TRBJ2-7; 9 bases line up with TRBD1. Trimming took 0 bases from V and 2 from J; bases not matched to a gene: 8. This CDR3 is 16 amino acids long. Germline assignment: CDR1 DFQATT and CDR2 SNEGSKA (reference sequence). For the CDR3, the DNA is TGCAGTGCTAGAGATCCCAGGACAGGGGCCACCTACGAGCAGTACTTC. Translation: CSARDPRTGATYEQYF.